A single sample is the source of the 10 T cell receptor beta chains below, sequenced in a study of T cell responses to AZD1222 COVID-19 vaccine. TCRdb's copy holds only in-frame clones and misses some; the assay was immunoSEQ multiplex PCR. Here the sample spans 150,000 to 200,000 clones, 70% to 90% being singletons. The specimen was peripheral blood, collected on day 0 of AZD1222 vaccination. Receptors originate from an adult in good health.

This chain connects TRBV15 to TRBJ1-5; D not certain. The V and J ends lost 0 bases and 5 bases respectively, with 5 bases between them. Germline CDR1 reads LNHNV; CDR2 reads YYDKDF (reference sequence). CDR3 length equals 13 residues. CDR3 region: CATSRDIDQPQHF. CDR3 nucleotide sequence: TGTGCCACCAGCAGAGATATAGATCAGCCCCAGCATTTT.

This clone turned up a few times. This sequence joins TRBV7-9 and TRBJ2-2; D not resolved. V lost 6 bases and J lost 6, with 8 bases in between. CDR1 and CDR2 from the germline V gene are SEHNR and FQNEAQ (reference sequence). This CDR3 spans 12 amino acids. The CDR3 DNA reads as TGTGCCAGCAGAGTCGGCGCCGGGGAGCTGTTTTTT. It specifies CASRVGAGELFF. Combining the CDR3 with reference TRBV7-9 and TRBJ2-2 gives the whole variable domain DTGVSQNPRHKITKRGQNVTFRCDPISEHNRLYWYRQTLGQGPEFLTYFQNEAQLEKSRLLSDRFSAERPKGSFSTLEIQRTEQGDSAMYLCASRVGAGELFFGEGSRLTVL.

This sequence joins TRBV18 and TRBJ2-7; TRBD1 matches 8 bases. The CDR3 is 16 amino acids. Trimming cost V 0 bases and J 3 bases; bases outside gene matches: 7. Germline-derived CDR1 and CDR2 are KGHSH and LQKENI. The CDR3 DNA is TGTGCCAGCTCACCACCGGTTACAGGGGGTATCTACGAGCAGTACTTC. Its translation: CASSPPVTGGIYEQYF.

The V and J genes are TRBV6-5 and TRBJ2-6; 8 positions match TRBD2. The V segment lost 6 bases and the J segment 3 bases; nucleotides outside the gene matches: 4. The germline V gene encodes CDR1 MNHEY and CDR2 SVGAGI. This CDR3 comprises 15 residues. CDR3 sequence reads: CASSREGVGANVLTF. CDR3 bases: TGTGCCAGCAGCCGGGAGGGGGTTGGGGCCAACGTCCTGACTTTC.

The V gene is TRBV25-1, the J gene TRBJ1-6; unclear D gene. Trimming pared 5 bases from V and 4 bases from J, leaving 6 bases between. Germline values: CDR1 MGHDK, CDR2 SYGVNS. CDR3 length equals 13 residues. CDR3 DNA: TGTGCCAGCAGTTCTTCTTATAATTCACCCCTCCACTTT. This gives the protein CASSSSYNSPLHF.

V is TRBV19 and J is TRBJ2-2; tentatively, D is TRBD1 (6 bases). There are 18 residues in the CDR3. The germline V gene encodes CDR1 LNHDA and CDR2 SQIVND (reference sequence). V lost 4 bases, J lost 4 bases, and 22 bases lay in between. In nucleotides, the CDR3 is TGTGCCAGTAGTACCATAGGGGGTCCCCGGTCCGGCACCGGGGAGCTGTTTTTT. Amino acid sequence: CASSTIGGPRSGTGELFF.

The chain carries TRBV7-2 and TRBJ2-5, with D perhaps TRBD2 (5 bases). Trimming pared 0 bases from V and 4 bases from J, leaving 12 bases between. Germline assignment: CDR1 SGHTA and CDR2 FQGNSA. This CDR3 is built from 15 residues. In DNA form, the CDR3 reads TGTGCCAGCAGCTTAGCGAGGACTGGAGGAGAGACCCAGTACTTC. Amino acid sequence: CASSLARTGGETQYF.

The chain joins TRBV11-2 to TRBJ2-1, with 7 bases identical to TRBD2. J lost 0 bases, V lost 1 base, and 3 bases had no gene match. This CDR3 has 16 residues. The germline gives CDR1 SGHAT, CDR2 FQNNGV. CDR3 sequence (DNA): TGTGCCAGCAGCTTAGCGGGCGGGAGCTCCTACAATGAGCAGTTCTTC. This translates into CASSLAGGSSYNEQFF. The variable domain in full, completed from reference TRBV11-2 and TRBJ2-1, reads EAGVAQSPRYKIIEKRQSVAFWCNPISGHATLYWYQQILGQGPKLLIQFQNNGVVDDSQLPKDRFSAERLKGVDSTLKIQPAKLEDSAVYLCASSLAGGSSYNEQFFGPGTRLTVL.

The chain is built from TRBV12-3 or TRBV12-4 and TRBJ2-2; the D is unclear. Deletions cut 4 bases from V and 7 bases from J, with 7 bases between. The CDR3 is made up of 12 amino acids. The CDR3 here is CASSSSSGELFF. In DNA form, the CDR3 reads TGTGCCAGCAGTTCTTCTAGCGGGGAGCTGTTTTTT.

The V and J genes are TRBV29-1 and TRBJ2-3, with 10 positions matching TRBD2. The CDR3 length is 14 residues. CDR1 and CDR2 (germline): SQVTM, ANQGSEA. V lost 3 bases and J lost 11; bases outside the gene matches: 11. CDR3 bases: TGCAGCGTTGACGGAAGCCGCCTAGCGGGGGAGCAGTATTTT. The encoded protein is CSVDGSRLAGEQYF.